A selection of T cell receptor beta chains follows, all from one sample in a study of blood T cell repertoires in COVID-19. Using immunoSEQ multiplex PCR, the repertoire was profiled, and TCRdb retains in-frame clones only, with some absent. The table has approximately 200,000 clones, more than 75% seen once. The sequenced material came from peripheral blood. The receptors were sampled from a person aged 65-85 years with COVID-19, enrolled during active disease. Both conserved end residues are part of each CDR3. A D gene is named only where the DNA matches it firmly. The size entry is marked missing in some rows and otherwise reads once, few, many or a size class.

CDR3: CASSLIARTSRVNYEQYF
DNA: TGTGCCAGCAGCTTAATTGCACGGACTAGCCGGGTTAACTACGAGCAGTACTTC
V: TRBV11-2
D: TRBD2
size: -
J: TRBJ2-7

CDR3: CAISAGQGGDRPGELFF
DNA: TGTGCCATCAGTGCCGGACAGGGAGGGGATCGGCCCGGGGAGCTGTTTTTT
V: TRBV10-3
D: -
size: -
J: TRBJ2-2

CDR3: CASRLDSSGYEQYF
DNA: TGCGCCAGCAGACTGGACAGCTCCGGCTACGAGCAGTACTTC
V: TRBV5-1
D: -
size: -
J: TRBJ2-7

CDR3: CASSFRGLSSNEQFF
DNA: TGTGCCAGCAGCTTCAGGGGTTTATCCAGCAATGAGCAGTTCTTC
V: TRBV5-6
D: -
size: -
J: TRBJ2-1

CDR3: CASSLTGGAGELFF
DNA: TGTGCCAGCAGCTTAACTGGGGGCGCCGGGGAGCTGTTTTTT
V: TRBV7-3
D: -
size: -
J: TRBJ2-2

CDR3: CATSRDRNQPQHF
DNA: TGTGCCACCAGCAGAGACAGGAATCAGCCCCAGCATTTT
V: TRBV15
D: -
size: -
J: TRBJ1-5

CDR3: CTSSQNRVPAFF
DNA: TGCACCAGCAGCCAAAACAGGGTACCAGCTTTCTTT
V: TRBV1
D: -
size: -
J: TRBJ1-1

CDR3: CASSDRGDGSGANVLTF
DNA: TGTGCCAGTAGCGACAGGGGGGACGGGTCTGGGGCCAACGTCCTGACTTTC
V: TRBV19
D: TRBD1
size: -
J: TRBJ2-6

CDR3: CAIRARLAGVDNEQFF
DNA: TGTGCCATCAGAGCGAGACTAGCGGGGGTAGACAATGAGCAGTTCTTC
V: TRBV10-3
D: TRBD2
size: -
J: TRBJ2-1

CDR3: CASSPGTGGVTGNTIYF
DNA: TGCGCCAGCAGTCCAGGGACAGGGGGCGTAACTGGAAACACCATATATTTT
V: TRBV5-1
D: TRBD1
size: -
J: TRBJ1-3

CDR3: CASSVDLGQRGNTIYF
DNA: TGTGCCAGCAGCGTAGATCTGGGACAGCGTGGAAACACCATATATTTT
V: TRBV9
D: TRBD1
size: -
J: TRBJ1-3

CDR3: CSVEGGVRTGELFF
DNA: TGCAGCGTTGAAGGCGGGGTTCGCACCGGGGAGCTGTTTTTT
V: TRBV29-1
D: -
size: -
J: TRBJ2-2

CDR3: CAIKEELVTDTQYF
DNA: TGTGCCATCAAGGAGGAATTGGTCACAGATACGCAGTATTTT
V: TRBV10-3
D: -
size: -
J: TRBJ2-3

CDR3: CASTSTPSPLHF
DNA: TGTGCCAGCACATCTACTCCTTCACCCCTCCACTTT
V: TRBV12-3/TRBV12-4
D: -
size: -
J: TRBJ1-6

CDR3: CASSFTGAEEKLFF
DNA: TGCGCCAGCAGCTTTACAGGGGCGGAGGAAAAACTGTTTTTT
V: TRBV5-1
D: TRBD1
size: -
J: TRBJ1-4

CDR3: CASSLVLGQGHANTGELFF
DNA: TGTGCCAGCAGCTTAGTCTTGGGACAGGGGCATGCGAACACCGGGGAGCTGTTTTTT
V: TRBV7-9
D: TRBD1
size: once
J: TRBJ2-2

CDR3: CASSLEGGEPETQYF
DNA: TGCGCCAGCAGCTTGGAGGGGGGGGAGCCTGAGACCCAGTACTTC
V: TRBV5-1
D: -
size: -
J: TRBJ2-5

CDR3: CASTEGRAINYGYTF
DNA: TGTGCCAGCACCGAAGGGAGAGCCATAAACTATGGCTACACCTTC
V: TRBV6-5
D: -
size: -
J: TRBJ1-2

CDR3: CASSLVGGGTEAFF
DNA: TGCGCCAGCAGCTTGGTTGGCGGTGGAACTGAAGCTTTCTTT
V: TRBV5-1
D: -
size: -
J: TRBJ1-1

CDR3: CARSLLGREAVYGYTF
DNA: TGTGCCAGAAGCTTACTGGGGCGGGAGGCGGTTTATGGCTACACCTTC
V: TRBV7-5
D: -
size: -
J: TRBJ1-2

CDR3: CASRDRGRTQYF
DNA: TGTGCCAGCAGAGACAGAGGCCGGACCCAGTACTTC
V: TRBV6-5
D: -
size: -
J: TRBJ2-5

CDR3: CASSSRQGAFYEQYF
DNA: TGTGCCAGCAGCTCAAGACAGGGGGCATTCTACGAGCAGTACTTC
V: TRBV7-2
D: TRBD1
size: -
J: TRBJ2-7

CDR3: CASSLWLWDTQYF
DNA: TGTGCCAGCAGCTTATGGCTGTGGGATACGCAGTATTTT
V: TRBV7-3
D: -
size: once
J: TRBJ2-3

CDR3: CASSLDPRGTISYNEQFF
DNA: TGCGCCAGCAGCTTGGACCCGCGGGGGACTATTTCCTACAATGAGCAGTTCTTC
V: TRBV5-1
D: TRBD2
size: -
J: TRBJ2-1

CDR3: CASSPEDTGEQFF
DNA: TGTGCCAGCTCACCAGAGGACACCGGTGAGCAGTTCTTC
V: TRBV18
D: -
size: -
J: TRBJ2-1

CDR3: CASSRDRGTHGYTF
DNA: TGTGCCAGCAGCCGGGACAGGGGTACCCATGGCTACACCTTC
V: TRBV2
D: TRBD1
size: -
J: TRBJ1-2

CDR3: CASRQGNTEAFF
DNA: TGTGCCAGCAGGCAGGGGAACACTGAAGCTTTCTTT
V: TRBV13
D: -
size: -
J: TRBJ1-1

CDR3: CASSWIAGEGYEQYF
DNA: TGTGCCAGCAGTTGGATAGCGGGAGAAGGGTACGAGCAGTACTTC
V: TRBV27
D: TRBD2
size: -
J: TRBJ2-7

CDR3: CASRPGQNTEAFF
DNA: TGTGCCAGCAGACCCGGACAGAACACTGAAGCTTTCTTT
V: TRBV9
D: -
size: -
J: TRBJ1-1

CDR3: CASSRDRFPYYEQYF
DNA: TGTGCCAGCAGCCGGGACAGGTTTCCGTACTACGAGCAGTACTTC
V: TRBV5-8
D: TRBD1
size: -
J: TRBJ2-7

CDR3: CASSAISGRGNNEQFF
DNA: TGTGCCAGCAGTGCGATTAGCGGTCGTGGCAACAATGAGCAGTTCTTC
V: TRBV6-1
D: -
size: -
J: TRBJ2-1

CDR3: CASDPGGGYEQYF
DNA: TGTGCCAGCGACCCGGGGGGGGGCTACGAGCAGTACTTC
V: TRBV6-5
D: TRBD2
size: few
J: TRBJ2-7

CDR3: CATSDPSGYTF
DNA: TGTGCCACCAGTGACCCCTCGGGCTACACCTTC
V: TRBV24-1
D: -
size: -
J: TRBJ1-2

CDR3: CASSQAGAYNEQFF
DNA: TGTGCCAGCAGCCAAGCGGGGGCGTACAATGAGCAGTTCTTC
V: TRBV7-3
D: TRBD2
size: -
J: TRBJ2-1

CDR3: CASSLARGTHQPQHF
DNA: TGTGCCAGCAGCTTAGCGCGGGGGACCCATCAGCCCCAGCATTTT
V: TRBV7-8
D: -
size: -
J: TRBJ1-5

CDR3: CASRPRTGSEKLFF
DNA: TGTGCCAGCAGGCCTCGGACAGGAAGTGAAAAACTGTTTTTT
V: TRBV7-8
D: TRBD1
size: -
J: TRBJ1-4

CDR3: CASSLPGSFQETQYF
DNA: TGTGCCAGCAGTTTACCCGGGAGTTTTCAAGAGACCCAGTACTTC
V: TRBV28
D: -
size: -
J: TRBJ2-5

CDR3: CASTPTANTEAFF
DNA: TGTGCCAGCACCCCGACTGCAAACACTGAAGCTTTCTTT
V: TRBV6-5
D: -
size: -
J: TRBJ1-1

CDR3: CASDNWGGAGEKLFF
DNA: TGTGCCAGCGACAATTGGGGGGGCGCTGGGGAAAAACTGTTTTTT
V: TRBV2
D: -
size: -
J: TRBJ1-4

CDR3: CASSSRLAGYNEQFF
DNA: TGTGCCAGCAGTTCCAGACTAGCGGGATATAATGAGCAGTTCTTC
V: TRBV7-3
D: TRBD2
size: -
J: TRBJ2-1

CDR3: CASSLRARNEQYF
DNA: TGTGCCAGCAGCTTGAGGGCGCGGAACGAGCAGTACTTC
V: TRBV13
D: -
size: -
J: TRBJ2-7

CDR3: CASSQGHVTTNTGELFF
DNA: TGTGCCAGCTCACAGGGACACGTAACGACGAACACCGGGGAGCTGTTTTTT
V: TRBV18
D: -
size: -
J: TRBJ2-2

CDR3: CASSPLSRGGQETQYF
DNA: TGTGCCAGCAGCCCCTTGTCAAGGGGGGGCCAAGAGACCCAGTACTTC
V: TRBV3-1/TRBV3-2
D: -
size: -
J: TRBJ2-5

CDR3: CASSRTSGSSDTQYF
DNA: TGTGCCAGCAGCCGGACTAGCGGGAGCTCAGATACGCAGTATTTT
V: TRBV13
D: TRBD2
size: -
J: TRBJ2-3

CDR3: CASSQGEMIYGYTF
DNA: TGTGCCAGCAGTCAGGGGGAGATGATCTATGGCTACACCTTC
V: TRBV6-5
D: TRBD1
size: -
J: TRBJ1-2

CDR3: CASSSSRGGNSYEQYF
DNA: TGTGCCAGCAGTTCCTCTCGGGGGGGCAACTCCTACGAGCAGTACTTC
V: TRBV27
D: TRBD2
size: -
J: TRBJ2-7

CDR3: CASSLPGANTGELFF
DNA: TGTGCCAGCAGCTTACCGGGGGCGAACACCGGGGAGCTGTTTTTT
V: TRBV5-4
D: -
size: -
J: TRBJ2-2

CDR3: CAWSVSGQKMFF
DNA: TGTGCCTGGAGTGTTTCGGGACAAAAAATGTTTTTT
V: TRBV30
D: -
size: -
J: TRBJ1-4

CDR3: CASSVGVGGDLANTIYF
DNA: TGTGCCAGCAGCGTGGGGGTCGGCGGGGATCTGGCAAACACCATATATTTT
V: TRBV9
D: -
size: -
J: TRBJ1-3

CDR3: CASSLRQGGGYTF
DNA: TGCGCCAGCAGCTTACGACAGGGTGGAGGCTACACCTTC
V: TRBV5-1
D: TRBD1
size: -
J: TRBJ1-2

CDR3: CASSLSTGGNQPQHF
DNA: TGTGCCAGCAGTTTATCGACAGGCGGCAATCAGCCCCAGCATTTT
V: TRBV27
D: -
size: -
J: TRBJ1-5

CDR3: CASSSVALGGAVAFF
DNA: TGTGCCAGCAGCTCCGTAGCCCTGGGGGGGGCTGTAGCTTTCTTT
V: TRBV28
D: -
size: -
J: TRBJ1-1

CDR3: CASSRGVGRGVYEQYF
DNA: TGTGCCAGCAGCAGGGGTGTGGGCAGGGGCGTTTACGAGCAGTACTTC
V: TRBV5-5
D: -
size: -
J: TRBJ2-7

CDR3: CASSLTGVVGNIQYF
DNA: TGTGCCAGCAGTTTGACGGGAGTGGTGGGAAACATTCAGTACTTC
V: TRBV6-2/TRBV6-3
D: -
size: -
J: TRBJ2-4

CDR3: CASSFDRGTEAFF
DNA: TGTGCCAGCAGCTTCGACAGGGGCACTGAAGCTTTCTTT
V: TRBV5-8
D: TRBD1
size: -
J: TRBJ1-1